Listed here are 25 T cell receptor beta chains from one sample, sequenced in a study of Graves' ophthalmopathy and Graves' hyperthyroidism. Amplification of the TCR beta CDR3 regions used RNA transcripts (as template). Investigators did first-round RT-PCR with HTBI primers, then second-round multiplex PCR. Using its own MiXCR run on the multiplex PCR reads, TCRdb lists one record per CDR3 protein. The sample lists about 230,000 distinct CDR3 sequences, 40% to 50% occurring once. Sample: peripheral blood. All receptors come from an adult man with Graves' ophthalmopathy.

The rearrangement uses TRBV7-2 and TRBJ2-5; D is unresolved. Trimming removed 4 bases from V and 5 bases from J, with 11 bases in between. The germline V gene encodes CDR1 SGHTA and CDR2 FQGNSA. The CDR3 totals 13 residues. The CDR3 reads CASSSSQWETQYF. The DNA of the CDR3 is TGTGCCAGCAGCTCCTCCCAGTGGGAGACCCAGTACTTC.

J is TRBJ1-6 and V is TRBV9; 9 positions agree with TRBD1. Germline values: CDR1 SGDLS, CDR2 YYNGEE. V dropped 4 bases and J dropped 7; count of bases not matched to a gene: 9. The CDR3 covers 16 residues. This CDR3 is CASSLRPTGGNSPLHF. CDR3 nucleotide sequence: TGTGCCAGCAGCCTCCGCCCGACAGGGGGGAATTCACCCCTCCACTTT. The variable domain in full, completed from reference TRBV9 and TRBJ1-6, reads DSGVTQTPKHLITATGQRVTLRCSPRSGDLSVYWYQQSLDQGLQFLIQYYNGEERAKGNILERFSAQQFPDLHSELNLSSLELGDSALYFCASSLRPTGGNSPLHFGNGTRLTVT.

The chain is built from TRBV4-1 and TRBJ1-1; no firm D call. Germline lookup yields CDR1 MGHRA and CDR2 YSYEKL. The CDR3 is 14 amino acids. Trimming took off 4 bases at V and 4 bases at J, with 13 bases between the two ends. CDR3: CASSPSGRTTEAFF. The CDR3 DNA reads TGCGCCAGCAGCCCTTCCGGACGGACCACTGAAGCTTTCTTT.

The chain recombines TRBV12-5 with TRBJ1-5; D not resolved. V lost 5 bases, J lost 3 bases, and 8 bases lay in between. The CDR3 is 13 residues long. Germline-derived CDR1 and CDR2 are LGHNT and FRNRAP. This CDR3 is CASGKSLNQPQHF. The CDR3 coding sequence is TGTGCTAGTGGTAAATCACTCAATCAGCCCCAGCATTTT.

The V and J genes are TRBV12-3 or TRBV12-4 and TRBJ2-7, with TRBD1 matching over 9 bases. This CDR3 is built from 18 residues. The ends lost 6 bases at V and 9 bases at J; junction bases unmatched: 24. The CDR3 DNA reads as TGTGCCAGCAGGGCAGCACCGGGACAGGGACCTCACGAGCAGTTGCAGTACTTC. Protein: CASRAAPGQGPHEQLQYF.

V is TRBV7-9 and J is TRBJ1-2; weak D call: TRBD1 (5 bases). V gave up 5 bases and J gave up 8 bases, with 15 bases separating them. From germline, CDR1 is SEHNR and CDR2 FQNEAQ (reference sequence). CDR3 size: 13 residues. The CDR3 loop is CASSRQRGDGYTF. Here the CDR3 DNA reads TGTGCCAGCAGCAGACAAAGAGGGGACGGCTACACCTTC. The whole variable domain, remainder taken from reference TRBV7-9 and TRBJ1-2, is DTGVSQNPRHKITKRGQNVTFRCDPISEHNRLYWYRQTLGQGPEFLTYFQNEAQLEKSRLLSDRFSAERPKGSFSTLEIQRTEQGDSAMYLCASSRQRGDGYTFGSGTRLTVV.

The chain carries TRBV29-1 and TRBJ1-2; 7 bases map to TRBD1. V lost 1 base to trimming and J lost 7 bases; unmatched junction nucleotides: 9. The CDR3 spans 14 residues. Germline V gives CDR1 SQVTM, CDR2 ANQGSEA. CDR3 in DNA: TGCAGCGTTGAAGCGCCAGTACAGGGGCTTGGCTACACCTTC. Encoded protein: CSVEAPVQGLGYTF.

The chain is built from TRBV12-3 or TRBV12-4 and TRBJ2-7; tentative D call: TRBD1 (6 bases). The V gene lost 7 bases and the J gene lost 4 bases, with 17 bases spanning the gap. The CDR3 sequence is 14 residues long. This CDR3 is CASISGQQVYEQYF. The CDR3 DNA reads as TGTGCCAGCATCTCAGGACAGCAGGTTTACGAGCAGTACTTC.

Written as DNA, the CDR3 is TGTGCCACCAGCAGAGATATCAATGACAGGACTGAAGCTTTCTTT. Residues: CATSRDINDRTEAFF. The chain couples TRBV15 to TRBJ1-1; D possibly corresponds to TRBD1 (6 bases). V lost 0 bases and J lost 5, with 13 bases in between. This CDR3 spans 15 amino acids. Germline V gives CDR1 LNHNV, CDR2 YYDKDF (reference sequence).

The gene calls are TRBV10-3 and TRBJ2-2, with D uncertain. V shed 2 bases and J shed 2 bases, with 6 bases lying between them. The CDR3 extends over 14 amino acids. In germline, CDR1 is ENHRY, CDR2 SYGVKD. This CDR3 reads CAISESYNTGELFF. Written as DNA, the CDR3 is TGTGCCATCAGTGAGAGCTACAACACCGGGGAGCTGTTTTTT.

This rearrangement joins TRBV7-9 to TRBJ1-1, with D possibly TRBD1 on 6 matching bases. CDR3 length: 19 amino acids. Trimming took 1 base from V and 0 from J, leaving 21 bases between them. The V gene's germline CDR1 is SEHNR and CDR2 FQNEAQ (reference sequence). The chain's CDR3 is CASSLDVRQGPSLNTEAFF. CDR3 sequence (DNA): TGTGCCAGCAGCTTAGATGTTCGGCAGGGGCCCTCTCTGAACACTGAAGCTTTCTTT.

This clonotype has a handful of counts. The chain recombines TRBV28 with TRBJ1-5; 8 bases fit TRBD1. Germline values: CDR1 MDHEN, CDR2 SYDVKM. This CDR3 has 12 amino acids. V gave up 11 bases and J gave up 5 bases; unmatched junction bases: 5. CDR3 protein: CAGGQGHQPQHF. In DNA, the CDR3 is TGTGCCGGCGGACAGGGACATCAGCCCCAGCATTTT.

This clonotype was seen at least ten times. The CDR3 DNA sequence: TGTGCCAGCAGTGAGAAGTACTTTAACTATGGCTACACCTTC. This encodes CASSEKYFNYGYTF. The chain carries TRBV25-1 and TRBJ1-2, with D unclear. The V gene's germline CDR1 is MGHDK and CDR2 SYGVNS. The V end lost 3 bases, the J end lost 1 base, and 9 bases lay between the germline ends. The CDR3 has 14 amino acids.

In DNA, the CDR3 is TGTGCCAGCAGTTTGCCGGGACAGGGGGGATCCTACGAGCAGTACTTC. Translating it yields CASSLPGQGGSYEQYF. The J gene is TRBJ2-7, the V gene TRBV12-3 or TRBV12-4; 11 bases agree with TRBD1. The CDR3 has 16 residues. With V trimmed by 3 bases and J by 1 base, 5 bases remained unmatched.

On this clonotype itself: A much more abundant neighbour one base away suggests this may be a read error. The J gene is TRBJ1-2, the V gene TRBV15; D may be TRBD1 (6 bases). Germline CDR1 LNHNV, CDR2 YYDKDF (reference sequence). CDR3 size: 14 residues. The CDR3: CAASRNRANYGYTF. The CDR3 DNA follows: TGTGCCGCCAGCAGAAACAGGGCTAACTATGGCTACACCTTC.

This clonotype was counted only a few times. The chain combines TRBV10-3 with TRBJ2-2, with TRBD1 as a possible D gene (5 bases). The V end lost 3 bases, the J end lost 4 bases, and 12 bases lay between the germline ends. Germline V gene lookup returns CDR1 ENHRY and CDR2 SYGVKD. CDR3 length: 15 residues. The CDR3 reads CAISEKGAPTGELFF. CDR3 nucleotides: TGTGCCATCAGTGAAAAAGGGGCCCCCACCGGGGAGCTGTTTTTT.

This clonotype was detected a few times. The J gene is TRBJ1-5, the V gene TRBV7-9, with D possibly TRBD1 on 5 matching bases. The V gene's germline CDR1 is SEHNR and CDR2 FQNEAQ (reference sequence). The CDR3 sequence is 16 residues long. V was trimmed by 5 bases and J by 0 bases, leaving 14 bases between them. The CDR3 DNA follows: TGTGCCAGCAGCCGGAGAAGGGGAAATAGCAATCAGCCCCAGCATTTT. It codes for CASSRRRGNSNQPQHF. The entire variable domain, with the rest obtained from reference TRBV7-9 and TRBJ1-5, is as follows: DTGVSQNPRHKITKRGQNVTFRCDPISEHNRLYWYRQTLGQGPEFLTYFQNEAQLEKSRLLSDRFSAERPKGSFSTLEIQRTEQGDSAMYLCASSRRRGNSNQPQHFGDGTRLSIL.

The genes are TRBV19 and TRBJ2-6; no definite D call. With 1 base removed from V and 0 bases from J, the gap between germline ends came to 4 bases. This CDR3 is built from 15 residues. Germline V CDR1 and CDR2: LNHDA, SQIVND (reference sequence). CDR3: CASSIVLSGANVLTF. The CDR3 DNA sequence: TGTGCCAGTAGTATAGTCCTCTCTGGGGCCAACGTCCTGACTTTC.

The chain joins TRBV15 to TRBJ1-1, with D uncertain. The germline V gene encodes CDR1 LNHNV and CDR2 YYDKDF (reference sequence). V was clipped by 4 bases and J by 2 bases, with 11 bases between them. CDR3 size: 14 residues. For the CDR3, the DNA is TGTGCCACCAGCATAGACGGGGTTAACACTGAAGCTTTCTTT. Its protein product is CATSIDGVNTEAFF.

The genes are TRBV12-3 or TRBV12-4 and TRBJ2-5; 9 bases match TRBD1. The CDR3 sequence is 13 residues long. With 5 bases clipped from V and 4 bases from J, the junction kept 2 bases outside the gene matches. DNA of the CDR3: TGTGCCAGCAGTGGACAGGGGATAGAGACCCAGTACTTC. It specifies CASSGQGIETQYF.

The V and J genes are TRBV4-1 and TRBJ1-5; 10 nucleotides match TRBD1. Looked up from germline, CDR1 is MGHRA and CDR2 is YSYEKL. The CDR3 is 17 residues long. With V trimmed by 3 bases and J by 5 bases, 10 bases remained unmatched. CDR3 DNA: TGCGCCAGCAGCCAGAGACAGGGGGCAACTTCGTATCAGCCCCAGCATTTT. It is translated as CASSQRQGATSYQPQHF.

This clonotype has ten or more counts. The chain joins TRBV25-1 to TRBJ1-2; D not certain. Trimming stripped 4 bases from V and 0 bases from J, with 6 bases between. This CDR3 is 13 amino acids long. Germline loops: CDR1 MGHDK, CDR2 SYGVNS. CDR3 coding DNA: TGTGCCAGCAGTGGTGGGACTAACTATGGCTACACCTTC. Translating it yields CASSGGTNYGYTF.

The chain combines TRBV10-3 with TRBJ2-7; 7 positions agree with TRBD1. The CDR3 totals 16 residues. The germline gives CDR1 ENHRY, CDR2 SYGVKD. V lost 0 bases, J lost 0 bases, and 5 bases stayed unmatched. CDR3 nucleotides: TGTGCCATCAGTGAGTCGGAGACAGGGAACTCCTACGAGCAGTACTTC. Translated: CAISESETGNSYEQYF.

This clonotype was counted a few times. V gene TRBV19 combines with J gene TRBJ2-6; D gene unclear. The ends were cut back, 4 bases at V and 0 bases at J, with 1 base in the middle. The germline CDR1 and CDR2 sequences are LNHDA and SQIVND (reference sequence). The CDR3 consists of 13 residues. The CDR3 loop is CASSTSGANVLTF. The CDR3 nucleotides are TGTGCCAGTAGTACCTCTGGGGCCAACGTCCTGACTTTC. Using reference TRBV19 and TRBJ2-6 for the parts outside the CDR3, the full variable domain is DGGITQSPKYLFRKEGQNVTLSCEQNLNHDAMYWYRQDPGQGLRLIYYSQIVNDFQKGDIAEGYSVSREKKESFPLTVTSAQKNPTAFYLCASSTSGANVLTFGAGSRLTVL.

Only a few counts were recorded for this clonotype. The chain carries TRBV7-2 and TRBJ2-7; tentative D call: TRBD1 (7 bases). Trimming took 5 bases from V and 5 from J, leaving 19 bases between them. In germline, CDR1 is SGHTA, CDR2 FQGNSA. CDR3 length: 15 amino acids. CDR3 in DNA: TGTGCCAGCAGCGTCGGAGGGGGCGCACAAAACGAGCAGTACTTC. This translates into CASSVGGGAQNEQYF.